This TCR beta chain is from a study of response to subunit inactivated influenza vaccine. Findings and caveats of the study: It was the authors' suggestion that each seasonal influenza vaccination recruits few new T cells.

TCRdb reanalysed the RT-PCR reads using MiXCR and keeps one entry per CDR3 protein. The table includes approximately 200,000 distinct CDR3 sequences, under 15% detected once. As concerns this clonotype: Its antigen is currently unknown.

V was trimmed by 4 bases and J by 6 bases, leaving 13 bases between them. Germline CDR1 and CDR2: SQVTM and ANQGSEA. CDR3 size: 13 residues. This sequence joins TRBV29-1 and TRBJ2-1, with a tentative D call TRBD1 (5 bases). This specimen was CD8+ T cells sorted from PBMCs, taken roughly 5 days after vaccination. The sequence came from a man aged 50-60 years who received an inactivated influenza vaccine. CDR3 amino acids: CSVVGAYLNEQFF. In DNA form, the CDR3 reads TGCAGCGTTGTTGGGGCCTACCTCAATGAGCAGTTCTTC.